These 4 T cell receptor beta chains came from one sample sequenced in a study of human T cells and chemical hapten exposure. Regarding time point: patch test 3, about 24 weeks after DPC sensitization. Noted treatment: therapeutic diphenylcyclopropenone sensitization with weekly scalp DPC. The template was total RNA from unfractionated whole blood. One entry per CDR3 protein, called by TCRdb with MiXCR from the RACE reads. The repertoire includes 40,000 or so distinct CDR3 sequences, 12% of them detected once, and around 2.5% sits in the top ten. This specimen consisted of whole blood, obtained in connection with sensitization to the hapten diphenylcyclopropenone (DPC). All receptors come from a woman aged 40-49 years with alopecia areata. Some clones in this sample may be carry-over from other donors' samples.

This clonotype was observed at least ten times. The rearrangement uses TRBV29-1 and TRBJ2-7, with D perhaps matching TRBD2 (5 bases). This CDR3 has 14 residues. Trimming stripped 4 bases from V and 0 bases from J, with 13 bases between. Germline V lookup: CDR1 SQVTM, CDR2 ANQGSEA. This CDR3 reads CSVGREASSYEQYF. As DNA, the CDR3 is TGCAGCGTTGGACGGGAAGCCAGCTCCTACGAGCAGTACTTC.

This clonotype has just a few counts. As DNA, the CDR3 is TGTGCCAGCAGGCCCTCGGGGGGGGTGAATCAGCCCCAGCATTTT. As protein: CASRPSGGVNQPQHF. The V and J genes are TRBV28 and TRBJ1-5, with D perhaps TRBD1 (5 bases). Germline V gives CDR1 MDHEN, CDR2 SYDVKM. V dropped 6 bases and J dropped 4 bases, with 16 bases sitting between them. This CDR3 region has 15 residues.

Only a few counts were recorded for this clonotype. The V and J genes are TRBV4-3 and TRBJ1-1; unclear D gene. V gave up 4 bases and J gave up 3 bases, with 9 bases separating them. The CDR3 totals 13 residues. The germline CDR1 and CDR2 sequences are LGHNA and YSLEER. The CDR3 reads CASSRGAYTEAFF. The CDR3 nucleotides read TGCGCCAGCAGCCGGGGAGCCTACACTGAAGCTTTCTTT.

This clonotype was seen once. The chain recombines TRBV29-1 with TRBJ1-1; D not certain. Germline V gives CDR1 SQVTM, CDR2 ANQGSEA. Trimming stripped 4 bases from V and 4 bases from J, with 13 bases between. There are 13 residues in the CDR3. The CDR3 nucleotides read TGCAGCGTTGTAGGGCGCCTCTCCACTGAAGCTTTCTTT. As protein: CSVVGRLSTEAFF.